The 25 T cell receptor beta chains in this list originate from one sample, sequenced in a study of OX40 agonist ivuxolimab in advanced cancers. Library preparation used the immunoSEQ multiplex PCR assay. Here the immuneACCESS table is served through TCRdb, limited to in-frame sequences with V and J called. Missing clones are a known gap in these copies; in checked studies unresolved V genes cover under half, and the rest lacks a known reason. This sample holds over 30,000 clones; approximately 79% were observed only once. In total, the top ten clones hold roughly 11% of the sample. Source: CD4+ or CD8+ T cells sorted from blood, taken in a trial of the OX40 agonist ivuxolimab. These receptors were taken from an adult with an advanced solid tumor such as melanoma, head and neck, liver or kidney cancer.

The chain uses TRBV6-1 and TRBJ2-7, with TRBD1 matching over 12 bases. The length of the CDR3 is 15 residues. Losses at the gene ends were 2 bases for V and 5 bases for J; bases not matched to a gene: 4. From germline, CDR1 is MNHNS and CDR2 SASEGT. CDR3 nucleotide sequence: TGTGCCAGCAGTGAACCCGGGACAGGGGGCCACGAGCAGTACTTC. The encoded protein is CASSEPGTGGHEQYF.

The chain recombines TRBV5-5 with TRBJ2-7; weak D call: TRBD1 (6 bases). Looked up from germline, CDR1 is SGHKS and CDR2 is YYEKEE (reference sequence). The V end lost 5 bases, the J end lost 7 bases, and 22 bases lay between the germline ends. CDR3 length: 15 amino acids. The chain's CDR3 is CASRGARDPGSEQYF. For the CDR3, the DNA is TGTGCCAGCAGGGGGGCCCGGGACCCTGGGAGTGAGCAGTACTTC. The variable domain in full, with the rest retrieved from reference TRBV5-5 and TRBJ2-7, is DAGVTQSPTHLIKTRGQQVTLRCSPISGHKSVSWYQQVLGQGPQFIFQYYEKEERGRGNFPDRFSARQFPNYSSELNVNALLLGDSALYLCASRGARDPGSEQYFGPGTRLTVT.

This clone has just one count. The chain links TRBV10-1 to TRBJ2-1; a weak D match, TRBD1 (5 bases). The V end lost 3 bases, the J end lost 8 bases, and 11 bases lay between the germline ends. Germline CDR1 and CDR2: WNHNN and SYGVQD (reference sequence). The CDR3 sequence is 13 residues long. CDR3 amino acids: CASSDSKGHEQFF. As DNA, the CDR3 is TGCGCCAGCAGTGATTCCAAGGGGCATGAGCAGTTCTTC.

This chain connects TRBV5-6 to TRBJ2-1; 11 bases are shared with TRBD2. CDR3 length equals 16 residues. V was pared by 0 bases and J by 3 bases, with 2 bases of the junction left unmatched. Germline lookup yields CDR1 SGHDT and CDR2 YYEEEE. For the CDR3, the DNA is TGTGCCAGCAGCTTGGTTCTAGCGGGGGGCTACAATGAGCAGTTCTTC. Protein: CASSLVLAGGYNEQFF. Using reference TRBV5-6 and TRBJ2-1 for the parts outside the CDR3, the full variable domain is DAGVTQSPTHLIKTRGQQVTLRCSPKSGHDTVSWYQQALGQGPQFIFQYYEEEERQRGNFPDRFSGHQFPNYSSELNVNALLLGDSALYLCASSLVLAGGYNEQFFGPGTRLTVL.

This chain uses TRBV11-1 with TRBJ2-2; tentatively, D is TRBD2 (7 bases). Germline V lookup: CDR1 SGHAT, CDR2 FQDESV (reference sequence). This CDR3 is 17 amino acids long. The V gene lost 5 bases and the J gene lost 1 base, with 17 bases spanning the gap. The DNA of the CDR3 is TGTGCCAGCAGCCGTGGGGGGGCCCAGGGGAACACCGGGGAGCTGTTTTTT. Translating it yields CASSRGGAQGNTGELFF.

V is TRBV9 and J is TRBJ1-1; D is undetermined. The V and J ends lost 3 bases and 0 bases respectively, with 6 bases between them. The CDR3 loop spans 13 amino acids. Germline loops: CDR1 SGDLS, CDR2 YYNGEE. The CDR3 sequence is CASSAKLNTEAFF. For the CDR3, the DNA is TGTGCCAGCAGCGCTAAACTGAACACTGAAGCTTTCTTT.

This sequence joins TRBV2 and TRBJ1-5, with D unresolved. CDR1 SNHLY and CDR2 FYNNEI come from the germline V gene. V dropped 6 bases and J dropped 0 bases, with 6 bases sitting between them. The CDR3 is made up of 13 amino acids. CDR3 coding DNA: TGTGCCAGCAGCGAAAATAGCAATCAGCCCCAGCATTTT. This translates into CASSENSNQPQHF.

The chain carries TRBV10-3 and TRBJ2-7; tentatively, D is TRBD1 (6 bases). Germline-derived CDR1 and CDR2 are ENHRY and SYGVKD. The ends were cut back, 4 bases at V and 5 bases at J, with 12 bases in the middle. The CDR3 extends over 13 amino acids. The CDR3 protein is CAISVTGLDEQYF. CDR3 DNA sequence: TGTGCCATCAGTGTAACAGGGTTGGACGAGCAGTACTTC.

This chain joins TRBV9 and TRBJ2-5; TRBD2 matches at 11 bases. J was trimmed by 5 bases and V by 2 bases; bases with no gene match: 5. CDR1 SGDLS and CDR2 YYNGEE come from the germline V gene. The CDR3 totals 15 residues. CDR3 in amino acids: CASSVTSGGGETQYF. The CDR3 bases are TGTGCCAGCAGCGTTACTAGCGGGGGTGGGGAGACCCAGTACTTC.

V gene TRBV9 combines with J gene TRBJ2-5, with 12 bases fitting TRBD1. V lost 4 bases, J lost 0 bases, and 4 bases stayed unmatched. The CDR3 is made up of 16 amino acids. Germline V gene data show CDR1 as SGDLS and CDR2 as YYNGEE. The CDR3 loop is CASSTGTGGNQETQYF. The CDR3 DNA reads TGTGCCAGCAGCACCGGGACAGGGGGCAACCAAGAGACCCAGTACTTC. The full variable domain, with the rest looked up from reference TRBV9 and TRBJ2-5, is DSGVTQTPKHLITATGQRVTLRCSPRSGDLSVYWYQQSLDQGLQFLIQYYNGEERAKGNILERFSAQQFPDLHSELNLSSLELGDSALYFCASSTGTGGNQETQYFGPGTRLLVL.

CDR3 bases: TGTGCCAGCAGGGAAGGAGGTAGCAATCAGCCCCAGCATTTT. Protein: CASREGGSNQPQHF. The chain uses TRBV27 and TRBJ1-5; D is unresolved. Germline CDR1 is MNHEY and CDR2 is SMNVEV (reference sequence). The CDR3 consists of 14 residues. Trimming shortened V by 6 bases and J by 0 bases, and 9 bases separated the two germline ends.

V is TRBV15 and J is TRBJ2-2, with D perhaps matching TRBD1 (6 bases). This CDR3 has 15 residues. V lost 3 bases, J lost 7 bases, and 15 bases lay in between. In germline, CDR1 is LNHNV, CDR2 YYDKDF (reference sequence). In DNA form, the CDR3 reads TGTGCCACCAGCAGTAACCAGGGGTATAACGGGGAGCTGTTTTTT. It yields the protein CATSSNQGYNGELFF.

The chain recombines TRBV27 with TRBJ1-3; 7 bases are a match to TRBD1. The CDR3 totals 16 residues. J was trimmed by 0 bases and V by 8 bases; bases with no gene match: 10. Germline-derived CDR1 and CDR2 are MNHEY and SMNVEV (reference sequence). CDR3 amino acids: CASGRTGLNSGNTIYF. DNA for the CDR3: TGTGCCAGCGGTAGGACAGGCCTTAACTCTGGAAACACCATATATTTT.

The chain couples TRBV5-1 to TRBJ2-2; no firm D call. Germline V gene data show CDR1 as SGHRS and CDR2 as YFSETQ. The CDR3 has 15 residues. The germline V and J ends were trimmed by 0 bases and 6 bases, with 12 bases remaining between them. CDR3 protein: CASSLDILGAGELFF. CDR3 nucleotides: TGCGCCAGCAGCTTGGATATTTTGGGTGCCGGGGAGCTGTTTTTT.

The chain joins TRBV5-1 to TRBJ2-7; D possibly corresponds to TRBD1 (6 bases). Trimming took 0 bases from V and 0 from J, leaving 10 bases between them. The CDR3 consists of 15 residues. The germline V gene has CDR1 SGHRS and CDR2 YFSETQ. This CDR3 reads CASSLGGQFSYEQYF. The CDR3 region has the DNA TGCGCCAGCAGCTTGGGCGGACAGTTCTCCTACGAGCAGTACTTC.

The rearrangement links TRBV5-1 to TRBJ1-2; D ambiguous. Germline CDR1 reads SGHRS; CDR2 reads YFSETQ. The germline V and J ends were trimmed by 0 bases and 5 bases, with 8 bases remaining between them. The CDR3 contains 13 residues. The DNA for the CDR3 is TGCGCCAGCAGCTTGGCCTTCATTTATGGCTACACCTTC. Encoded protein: CASSLAFIYGYTF.

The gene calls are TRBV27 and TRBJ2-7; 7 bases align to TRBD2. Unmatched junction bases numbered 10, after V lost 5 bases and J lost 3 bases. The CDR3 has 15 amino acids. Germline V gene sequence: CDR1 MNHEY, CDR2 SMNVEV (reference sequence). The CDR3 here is CASSPFGTMYYEQYF. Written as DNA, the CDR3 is TGTGCCAGCAGTCCCTTCGGGACTATGTACTACGAGCAGTACTTC.

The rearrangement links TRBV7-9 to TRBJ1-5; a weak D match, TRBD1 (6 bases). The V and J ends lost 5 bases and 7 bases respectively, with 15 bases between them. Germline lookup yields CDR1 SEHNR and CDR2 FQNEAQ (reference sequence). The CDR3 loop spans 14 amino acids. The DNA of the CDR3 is TGTGCCAGCAGCCCATTGGGGGGCCCCCAGCCCCAGCATTTT. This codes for CASSPLGGPQPQHF.

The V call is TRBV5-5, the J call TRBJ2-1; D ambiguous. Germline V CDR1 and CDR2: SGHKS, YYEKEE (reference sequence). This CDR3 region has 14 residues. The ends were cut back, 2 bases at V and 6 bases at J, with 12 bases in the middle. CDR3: CASSLLLGSNEQFF. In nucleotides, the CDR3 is TGTGCCAGCAGCTTACTACTGGGATCCAATGAGCAGTTCTTC.

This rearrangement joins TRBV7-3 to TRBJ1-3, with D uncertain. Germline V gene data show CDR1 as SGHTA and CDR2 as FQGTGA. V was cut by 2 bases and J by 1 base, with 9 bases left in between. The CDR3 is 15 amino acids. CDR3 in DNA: TGTGCCAGCAGCTTAGGAGCGTGGTCTGGAAACACCATATATTTT. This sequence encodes CASSLGAWSGNTIYF.

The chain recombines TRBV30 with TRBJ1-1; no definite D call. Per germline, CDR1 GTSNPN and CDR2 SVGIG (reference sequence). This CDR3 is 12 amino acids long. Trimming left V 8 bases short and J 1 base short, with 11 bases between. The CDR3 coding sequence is TGTGCCAGAGAAAGAAGGAACACTGAAGCTTTCTTT. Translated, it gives CARERRNTEAFF. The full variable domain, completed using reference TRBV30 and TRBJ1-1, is SQTIHQWPATLVQPVGSPLSLECTVEGTSNPNLYWYRQAAGRGLQLLFYSVGIGQISSEVPQNLSASRPQDRQFILSSKKLLLSDSGFYLCARERRNTEAFFGQGTRLTVV.

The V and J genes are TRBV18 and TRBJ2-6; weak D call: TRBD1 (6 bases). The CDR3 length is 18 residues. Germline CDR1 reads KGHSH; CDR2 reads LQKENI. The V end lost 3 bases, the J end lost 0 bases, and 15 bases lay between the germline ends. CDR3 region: CASSPGKDRTSGANVLTF. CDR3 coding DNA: TGTGCCAGCTCACCGGGAAAGGACAGAACCTCTGGGGCCAACGTCCTGACTTTC. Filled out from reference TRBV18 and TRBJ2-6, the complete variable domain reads NAGVMQNPRHLVRRRGQEARLRCSPMKGHSHVYWYRQLPEEGLKFMVYLQKENIIDESGMPKERFSAEFPKEGPSILRIQQVVRGDSAAYFCASSPGKDRTSGANVLTFGAGSRLTVL.

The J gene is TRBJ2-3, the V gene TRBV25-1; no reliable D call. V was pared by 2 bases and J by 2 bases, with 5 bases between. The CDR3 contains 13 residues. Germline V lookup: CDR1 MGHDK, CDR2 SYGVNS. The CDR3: CASSEQNTDTQYF. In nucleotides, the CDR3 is TGTGCCAGCAGTGAACAAAACACAGATACGCAGTATTTT.

This chain's CDR3 is CASSADSGGSNQPQHF. CDR3 nucleotides: TGTGCCAGCAGCGCCGACAGTGGTGGTAGCAATCAGCCCCAGCATTTT. The rearrangement links TRBV9 to TRBJ1-5, with a tentative D call TRBD1 (5 bases). CDR3 length equals 16 residues. Trimming took off 3 bases at V and 0 bases at J, with 13 bases between the two ends. Per germline, CDR1 SGDLS and CDR2 YYNGEE.

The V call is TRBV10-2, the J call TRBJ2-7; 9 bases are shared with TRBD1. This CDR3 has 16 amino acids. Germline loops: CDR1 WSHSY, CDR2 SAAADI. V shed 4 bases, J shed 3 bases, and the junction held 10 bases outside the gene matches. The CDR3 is CASSGTGALNFYEQYF. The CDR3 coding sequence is TGCGCCAGCAGTGGGACAGGGGCCCTAAATTTCTACGAGCAGTACTTC.